Shown below are 27 T cell receptor beta chains from a single sample sequenced in a study of blood T cell repertoires in COVID-19. Clones were sequenced by immunoSEQ multiplex PCR, and TCRdb holds only the in-frame ones, with some missing. Seen here are 300,000 to 400,000 clones, 75% to 90% observed once, and the top ten hold roughly 6%. The sequencing sample was made of peripheral blood. All receptors come from a woman aged 50 to 60 with COVID-19, enrolled during active disease.

The sample holds one count of this clone. This chain joins TRBV5-5 and TRBJ1-3, with no clear D. CDR1 SGHKS and CDR2 YYEKEE come from the germline V gene (reference sequence). V was clipped by 4 bases and J by 0 bases, with 17 bases between them. This CDR3 has 17 amino acids. The CDR3 DNA follows: TGTGCCAGCAGCCCCCAGGCGGCGGGTTACTCTGGAAACACCATATATTTT. Translation: CASSPQAAGYSGNTIYF.

The chain is built from TRBV2 and TRBJ2-7; D unclear. Looked up from germline, CDR1 is SNHLY and CDR2 is FYNNEI. This CDR3 is 12 amino acids long. Between the trimmed V and J ends, which lost 3 bases and 2 bases, there was a span of 5 bases. Written as DNA, the CDR3 is TGTGCCAGCAGTGACTTCCCCTACGAGCAGTACTTC. Encoded protein: CASSDFPYEQYF.

V and J are TRBV29-1 and TRBJ1-1; unclear D gene. Germline V lookup: CDR1 SQVTM, CDR2 ANQGSEA. V lost 4 bases and J 6 bases, leaving 9 bases between the germline ends. The CDR3 totals 11 residues. The chain's CDR3 is CSVATAPEAFF. As DNA, the CDR3 is TGCAGCGTTGCCACAGCACCTGAAGCTTTCTTT.

This clone was observed a few times. This chain connects TRBV6-5 to TRBJ1-6; D is ambiguous. The germline V gene encodes CDR1 MNHEY and CDR2 SVGAGI. With 6 bases removed from V and 7 bases from J, the gap between germline ends came to 10 bases. This CDR3 contains 13 residues. DNA of the CDR3: TGTGCCAGCAGGAGGGTTCCCAATTCACCCCTCCACTTT. Its translation: CASRRVPNSPLHF.

This clone came up a few times. The chain couples TRBV24-1 to TRBJ2-1, with TRBD2 as a possible D gene (5 bases). The V end was cut by 1 base, the J end by 6 bases, with 9 bases between. The CDR3 totals 14 residues. CDR1 is KGHDR and CDR2 is SFDVKD in the germline V gene. For the CDR3, the DNA is TGTGCCACCAGTGATTTTTCTAGCCCCAATGAGCAGTTCTTC. Protein: CATSDFSSPNEQFF.

As concerns this clone: Other nucleotide sequences from this sample produce the same CDR3. The chain recombines TRBV7-9 with TRBJ2-2; perhaps TRBD1 as D (6 bases). The length of the CDR3 is 14 residues. V lost 5 bases and J lost 4, with 11 bases in between. Germline V gene data show CDR1 as SEHNR and CDR2 as FQNEAQ (reference sequence). CDR3 residues: CASSLDSITGELFF. CDR3 DNA sequence: TGTGCCAGCAGCCTGGACAGCATCACCGGGGAGCTGTTTTTT.

The chain has TRBV6-5 and TRBJ2-1; 12 bases fit TRBD1. Germline lookup yields CDR1 MNHEY and CDR2 SVGAGI. This CDR3 contains 15 residues. The V and J ends lost 5 bases and 7 bases, in that order; junction bases with no gene match: 6. The CDR3 reads CASSLGQGARNEQFF. CDR3 DNA: TGTGCCAGCAGTCTGGGACAGGGGGCGCGGAATGAGCAGTTCTTC.

J is TRBJ1-1 and V is TRBV30, with a possible D match to TRBD1 (6 bases). Germline V lookup: CDR1 GTSNPN, CDR2 SVGIG (reference sequence). V was pared by 3 bases and J by 6 bases, with 17 bases between. CDR3 length: 14 residues. The CDR3 coding sequence is TGTGCCTGGAGGCCTGATGAAACAGGGTCTGAAGCTTTCTTT. Its translation is CAWRPDETGSEAFF.

The V gene is TRBV5-1, the J gene TRBJ2-7; 8 positions match TRBD2. This CDR3 contains 15 residues. Germline loops: CDR1 SGHRS, CDR2 YFSETQ. V lost 4 bases, J lost 4 bases, and 10 bases stayed unmatched. The CDR3 sequence: CASSPGVSGTYEQYF. For the CDR3, the DNA is TGCGCCAGCAGCCCCGGGGTTAGCGGGACTTACGAGCAGTACTTC.

This chain joins TRBV4-3 and TRBJ2-5, with 14 bases fitting TRBD2. CDR1 and CDR2 (germline): LGHNA, YSLEER. CDR3 length: 17 amino acids. V lost 3 bases, J lost 2 bases, and 5 bases stayed unmatched. The CDR3 DNA reads as TGCGCCAGCAGCCACGCCCGGACTAGCGGGAGGCAAGAGACCCAGTACTTC. Amino acids: CASSHARTSGRQETQYF.

V usage is TRBV30 and J usage is TRBJ2-5; the match to TRBD2 covers 12 bases. The J segment lost 5 bases and the V segment lost 2 bases, leaving 6 bases of the junction unmatched. Per the germline V gene, CDR1 is GTSNPN and CDR2 is SVGIG (reference sequence). The CDR3 has 15 residues. CDR3 sequence (DNA): TGTGCCTGGAGTCCCCTAGCGGGAGGGCCGGAGACCCAGTACTTC. Amino acids: CAWSPLAGGPETQYF. The full variable domain, in which reference TRBV30 and TRBJ2-5 provide the parts outside the CDR3, is SQTIHQWPATLVQPVGSPLSLECTVEGTSNPNLYWYRQAAGRGLQLLFYSVGIGQISSEVPQNLSASRPQDRQFILSSKKLLLSDSGFYLCAWSPLAGGPETQYFGPGTRLLVL.

The V call is TRBV15, the J call TRBJ1-5, with 7 positions matching TRBD1. V shed 5 bases, J shed 4 bases, and the junction held 8 bases outside the gene matches. CDR3 length equals 15 residues. Germline CDR1 reads LNHNV; CDR2 reads YYDKDF (reference sequence). CDR3 coding DNA: TGTGCCACCAGCCAAGGGGACAGTTTTAATCAGCCCCAGCATTTT. Its translation is CATSQGDSFNQPQHF.

The chain carries TRBV6-5 and TRBJ1-3; no reliable D call. The germline V and J ends were trimmed by 5 bases and 0 bases, with 11 bases remaining between them. Germline lookup yields CDR1 MNHEY and CDR2 SVGAGI. The length of the CDR3 is 15 residues. The CDR3 here is CASSPTESSGNTIYF. CDR3 DNA: TGTGCCAGCAGTCCGACGGAGAGCTCTGGAAACACCATATATTTT.

This chain uses TRBV21-1 with TRBJ2-3; no DNA check was done on the table's D call, TRBD1. TRBV21-1 is labeled a pseudogene. The length of the CDR3 is 12 residues. CDR3 nucleotide sequence: TGTGCCAGCAGCAAGGGGCCAGATACGCAGTATTTT. This encodes CASSKGPDTQYF.

This chain uses TRBV25-1 with TRBJ2-3, with 8 bases matching TRBD1. The germline gives CDR1 MGHDK, CDR2 SYGVNS. The CDR3 length is 16 residues. V dropped 2 bases and J dropped 5; count of bases not matched to a gene: 9. CDR3 DNA: TGTGCCAGCAGTGAAGGCGACAGGGGATGGATAGATACGCAGTATTTT. This encodes CASSEGDRGWIDTQYF.

The chain links TRBV2 to TRBJ1-5; TRBD1 matches at 7 bases. With V trimmed by 5 bases and J by 7 bases, 5 bases remained unmatched. The CDR3 sequence is 13 residues long. Germline CDR1 and CDR2: SNHLY and FYNNEI. This CDR3 is CASSFTQGQPQHF. As DNA, the CDR3 is TGTGCCAGCAGTTTCACACAGGGGCAGCCCCAGCATTTT.

The chain is built from TRBV11-3 and TRBJ1-1, with a possible D match to TRBD1 (5 bases). V was clipped by 0 bases and J by 0 bases, with 8 bases between them. Germline loops: CDR1 SGHNT, CDR2 YENEEA. The CDR3 is 15 residues long. The CDR3 bases are TGTGCCAGCAGCTTAGACCTGACAGTGAACACTGAAGCTTTCTTT. This sequence encodes CASSLDLTVNTEAFF.

This chain joins TRBV5-1 and TRBJ2-3; 7 nucleotides line up with TRBD2. V gave up 1 base and J gave up 4 bases; unmatched junction bases: 3. From germline, CDR1 is SGHRS and CDR2 YFSETQ. The CDR3 is 14 residues long. CDR3 loop: CASSLNGGADTQYF. In DNA, the CDR3 is TGCGCCAGCAGCTTGAATGGGGGGGCAGATACGCAGTATTTT.

The CDR3 nucleotides read TGCGCCAGCAGCTCCGGACAGACATCTAATGAAAAACTGTTTTTT. This encodes CASSSGQTSNEKLFF. The genes are TRBV5-1 and TRBJ1-4; TRBD1 might be the D (6 bases). V dropped 3 bases and J dropped 3 bases, with 12 bases sitting between them. The germline V gene encodes CDR1 SGHRS and CDR2 YFSETQ. CDR3 size: 15 residues.

This chain links TRBV4-2 with TRBJ1-1; TRBD1 matches at 7 bases. Losses at the gene ends were 0 bases for V and 2 bases for J; bases not matched to a gene: 18. There are 20 residues in the CDR3. Germline loops: CDR1 LGHNA, CDR2 YNFKEQ. The CDR3 sequence: CASSQDFHYLRGRFNTEAFF. The CDR3, as DNA: TGTGCCAGCAGCCAAGATTTTCATTATTTGAGGGGGCGTTTTAACACTGAAGCTTTCTTT.

This clone was found a few times. V usage is TRBV10-2 and J usage is TRBJ2-1; D unclear. The V end was cut by 5 bases, the J end by 2 bases, with 10 bases between. The CDR3 length is 14 residues. Germline V gives CDR1 WSHSY, CDR2 SAAADI. This chain's CDR3 is CASSPASPYNEQFF. CDR3 in DNA: TGCGCCAGCAGTCCGGCTAGTCCCTACAATGAGCAGTTCTTC.

This chain uses TRBV6-5 with TRBJ2-1; 8 bases are a match to TRBD1. The germline gives CDR1 MNHEY, CDR2 SVGAGI. The ends lost 7 bases at V and 7 bases at J; junction bases unmatched: 6. This CDR3 is built from 13 residues. The CDR3 here is CASKLTGGNEQFF. In DNA form, the CDR3 reads TGTGCCAGCAAATTAACAGGGGGTAATGAGCAGTTCTTC.

The chain is built from TRBV24-1 and TRBJ2-5; 11 bases fit TRBD2. The CDR3 is made up of 17 amino acids. The junction had 4 bases not matched to a gene; V was cut back by 0 bases and J by 2 bases. CDR1 and CDR2 (germline): KGHDR, SFDVKD. DNA of the CDR3: TGTGCCACCAGTGATTTGGGGACTAGCGGTAAACAAGAGACCCAGTACTTC. Translating gives CATSDLGTSGKQETQYF.

This clone was detected once. The V gene is TRBV5-5, the J gene TRBJ2-3; D may be TRBD2 (5 bases). The CDR3 spans 18 residues. V lost 4 bases and J lost 1, with 22 bases in between. The germline V gene encodes CDR1 SGHKS and CDR2 YYEKEE (reference sequence). CDR3 amino acids: CASSRWLPIPLGTDTQYF. CDR3 sequence (DNA): TGTGCCAGCAGCCGCTGGCTACCGATCCCACTAGGCACAGATACGCAGTATTTT.

The V gene is TRBV7-2, the J gene TRBJ1-1; D is ambiguous. Germline assignment: CDR1 SGHTA and CDR2 FQGNSA. The CDR3 runs 13 residues. Trimming took off 3 bases at V and 1 base at J, with 6 bases between the two ends. The CDR3 loop is CASSFMWNTEAFF. In nucleotides, the CDR3 is TGTGCCAGCAGCTTCATGTGGAACACTGAAGCTTTCTTT.

The V gene is TRBV6-5, the J gene TRBJ2-7, with TRBD2 matching over 8 bases. Per the germline V gene, CDR1 is MNHEY and CDR2 is SVGAGI. The CDR3 spans 15 residues. V lost 7 bases, J lost 2 bases, and 10 bases stayed unmatched. CDR3 DNA: TGTGCCAGCACCCCACCCCAAGCGGGGGCCTACGAGCAGTACTTC. Translated, it gives CASTPPQAGAYEQYF.

This rearrangement joins TRBV3-1 (or the pseudogene TRBV3-2) to TRBJ1-1; 8 nucleotides line up with TRBD1. This CDR3 spans 13 amino acids. Germline CDR1 reads LGHDT; CDR2 reads YNNKEL (reference sequence). The junction had 4 bases not matched to a gene; V was cut back by 4 bases and J by 6 bases. The chain's CDR3 is CASSRTGGAEAFF. CDR3 coding DNA: TGTGCCAGCAGCCGAACAGGGGGGGCTGAAGCTTTCTTT.